One sample yielded the 22 T cell receptor beta chains listed below, sequenced in a study of cytomegalovirus exposure and HLA in healthy donors. Primers for the PCR totalled 60 Vbeta and 13 Jbeta. The data were produced by immunoSEQ multiplex PCR, yet TCRdb's version contains in-frame clones alone and is incomplete. The data hold roughly 140,000 clones, with 84% observed a single time. Sequencing was carried out using PBMCs. These receptors were taken from a boy aged 2-15 years in good health and CMV-seronegative.

This clone was observed once. The genes are TRBV9 and TRBJ1-1; D is uncertain. In germline, CDR1 is SGDLS, CDR2 YYNGEE. The CDR3 extends over 16 amino acids. V shed 3 bases and J shed 1 base, with 16 bases lying between them. The CDR3 bases are TGTGCCAGCAGCGCCGAGGGTCGGCATCCGAACACTGAAGCTTTCTTT. Its translation is CASSAEGRHPNTEAFF.

This clone has just a few counts. The rearrangement joins TRBV7-2 to TRBJ2-2; 11 nucleotides match TRBD2. From germline, CDR1 is SGHTA and CDR2 FQGNSA. V lost 6 bases, J lost 2 bases, and 5 bases stayed unmatched. The length of the CDR3 is 16 residues. CDR3 coding DNA: TGTGCCAGCAGGGTTACTAGCGGGAGTAACACCGGGGAGCTGTTTTTT. Translation gives CASRVTSGSNTGELFF.

CDR3 sequence (DNA): TGCGCCAGCAGCTACCGCAGGGCTACGGGCACTGAAGCTTTCTTT. Protein sequence: CASSYRRATGTEAFF. The chain recombines TRBV5-1 with TRBJ1-1, with D maybe TRBD1 (5 bases). V was trimmed by 3 bases and J by 4 bases, leaving 16 bases between them. Per the germline V gene, CDR1 is SGHRS and CDR2 is YFSETQ. The CDR3 is 15 residues long. The whole variable domain, filled in from reference TRBV5-1 and TRBJ1-1, reads KAGVTQTPRYLIKTRGQQVTLSCSPISGHRSVSWYQQTPGQGLQFLFEYFSETQRNKGNFPGRFSGRQFSNSRSEMNVSTLELGDSALYLCASSYRRATGTEAFFGQGTRLTVV.

This chain joins TRBV19 and TRBJ1-3, with a possible D match to TRBD1 (5 bases). Germline-derived CDR1 and CDR2 are LNHDA and SQIVND (reference sequence). The CDR3 contains 17 residues. V dropped 5 bases and J dropped 0 bases, with 17 bases sitting between them. The CDR3 bases are TGTGCCAGTAGTCTGGGGCGGGGTCCCCCCTCTGGAAACACCATATATTTT. Translating it yields CASSLGRGPPSGNTIYF.

The chain has TRBV9 and TRBJ1-3; D gene uncertain. CDR1 is SGDLS, CDR2 YYNGEE, per germline. The V end lost 1 base, the J end lost 8 bases, and 13 bases lay between the germline ends. CDR3 length: 14 residues. The CDR3 DNA sequence: TGTGCCAGCAGCGTACAGGTAGGAGGCGACACCATATATTTT. Translated: CASSVQVGGDTIYF.

This clone was counted only a few times. The chain carries TRBV4-3 and TRBJ2-3, with 9 bases identical to TRBD2. This CDR3 is 16 amino acids long. Germline CDR1 and CDR2: LGHNA and YSLEER. The junction had 4 bases not matched to a gene; V was cut back by 0 bases and J by 3 bases. Written as DNA, the CDR3 is TGCGCCAGCAGCCAAGAGGCGGGAGGGTCGACAGATACGCAGTATTTT. It is translated as CASSQEAGGSTDTQYF.

This clone was counted a single time. The chain recombines TRBV29-1 with TRBJ1-1; the D gene is possibly TRBD1 (6 bases). CDR3 size: 13 residues. Germline values: CDR1 SQVTM, CDR2 ANQGSEA. V gave up 4 bases and J gave up 8 bases, with 17 bases separating them. CDR3 DNA: TGCAGCGTTGTCCGCCAGACCGGGACAGAAGCTTTCTTT. Translation: CSVVRQTGTEAFF.

The genes are TRBV2 and TRBJ2-7; no clear D. The V gene's germline CDR1 is SNHLY and CDR2 FYNNEI. The CDR3 has 14 amino acids. V dropped 11 bases and J dropped 3 bases, with 20 bases sitting between them. The CDR3 DNA sequence: TGTGCCCAAAGGAAGGCTAGTAAGGTCTACGAGCAGTACTTC. It codes for CAQRKASKVYEQYF.

A single count supports this clone. The chain couples TRBV7-9 to TRBJ1-5, with D unresolved. CDR1 and CDR2 (germline): SEHNR, FQNEAQ (reference sequence). Trimming took 5 bases from V and 4 from J, leaving 12 bases between them. The CDR3 is made up of 14 amino acids. CDR3 DNA sequence: TGTGCCAGCAGCCCCCGGACGGGGAATCAGCCCCAGCATTTT. Translation gives CASSPRTGNQPQHF.

J is TRBJ2-7 and V is TRBV5-4; 16 nucleotides align to TRBD2. The CDR3 is 13 amino acids. With 3 bases clipped from V and 12 bases from J, the junction kept 3 bases outside the gene matches. Germline values: CDR1 SGHNT, CDR2 YYREEE (reference sequence). The CDR3 DNA is TGTGCCAGCAGCTCGGGACTAGCGGGAGGGTTGTACTTC. It specifies CASSSGLAGGLYF.

This chain joins TRBV5-6 and TRBJ2-2; D is perhaps TRBD1 (6 bases). CDR3 length equals 15 residues. Germline V gives CDR1 SGHDT, CDR2 YYEEEE. V was cut by 1 base and J by 8 bases, with 15 bases left in between. CDR3 DNA: TGTGCCAGCAGCTTGACAGGGATTCCCCCGGGGGAGCTGTTTTTT. This sequence encodes CASSLTGIPPGELFF.

This rearrangement joins TRBV4-1 to TRBJ1-2; D gene unclear. Per the germline V gene, CDR1 is MGHRA and CDR2 is YSYEKL. The CDR3 consists of 17 residues. Trimming took 0 bases from V and 5 from J, leaving 19 bases between them. The CDR3 loop is CASSQDWSAKHWYGYTF. The CDR3, as DNA: TGCGCCAGCAGCCAAGATTGGTCCGCAAAACATTGGTATGGCTACACCTTC.

The chain couples TRBV9 to TRBJ2-7; D unclear. Trimming pared 2 bases from V and 0 bases from J, leaving 3 bases between. Germline CDR1 reads SGDLS; CDR2 reads YYNGEE. This CDR3 spans 12 amino acids. The CDR3 reads CASSVSSYEQYF. The CDR3 DNA sequence: TGTGCCAGCAGCGTTAGCTCCTACGAGCAGTACTTC.

The V call is TRBV29-1, the J call TRBJ1-1; 11 bases align to TRBD1. Germline assignment: CDR1 SQVTM and CDR2 ANQGSEA. After removal of 2 bases from V and 5 bases from J, the junction contained 22 bases not matched to a gene. This CDR3 comprises 20 residues. CDR3: CSVEYWALDRGQGPGTEAFF. In nucleotides, the CDR3 is TGCAGCGTTGAATATTGGGCGCTGGACAGGGGGCAGGGGCCTGGGACTGAAGCTTTCTTT.

The J gene is TRBJ1-1, the V gene TRBV7-9; D is undetermined. The CDR3 runs to 12 residues. Trimming cost V 5 bases and J 2 bases, with 6 bases left between them. Germline lookup yields CDR1 SEHNR and CDR2 FQNEAQ (reference sequence). CDR3 sequence (DNA): TGTGCCAGCAGCACAGCCAACACTGAAGCTTTCTTT. Protein product: CASSTANTEAFF.

V gene TRBV5-4 combines with J gene TRBJ1-4; D may be TRBD1 (5 bases). V was trimmed by 4 bases and J by 10 bases, leaving 17 bases between them. The CDR3 has 14 amino acids. Germline V lookup: CDR1 SGHNT, CDR2 YYREEE (reference sequence). The CDR3 is CASSRADKEGKLFF. CDR3 coding DNA: TGTGCCAGCAGCCGCGCGGACAAAGAAGGAAAACTGTTTTTT.

This clone appeared a single time. The chain recombines TRBV15 with TRBJ2-7; D unresolved. Germline V gene lookup returns CDR1 LNHNV and CDR2 YYDKDF (reference sequence). The CDR3 loop spans 10 amino acids. Deletions cut 7 bases from V and 3 bases from J, with 4 bases between. This chain's CDR3 is CATTLYEQYF. CDR3 in DNA: TGTGCCACCACCCTCTACGAGCAGTACTTC.

This chain connects TRBV28 to TRBJ2-1; 7 bases match TRBD1. The V segment lost 5 bases and the J segment 4 bases; nucleotides outside the gene matches: 5. Germline V gene lookup returns CDR1 MDHEN and CDR2 SYDVKM. This CDR3 is built from 14 residues. CDR3 in DNA: TGTGCCAGCAGTCCCGGGACAGCATACAATGAGCAGTTCTTC. It codes for CASSPGTAYNEQFF.

This sequence joins TRBV18 and TRBJ2-2; tentative D call: TRBD1 (6 bases). The CDR3 runs to 16 residues. Trimming took 3 bases from V and 3 from J, leaving 14 bases between them. CDR1 and CDR2 (germline): KGHSH, LQKENI. CDR3 region: CASSPRQTGYTGELFF. The DNA of the CDR3 is TGTGCCAGCTCACCGCGCCAGACAGGTTACACCGGGGAGCTGTTTTTT. The full variable domain, rest sourced from reference TRBV18 and TRBJ2-2, is NAGVMQNPRHLVRRRGQEARLRCSPMKGHSHVYWYRQLPEEGLKFMVYLQKENIIDESGMPKERFSAEFPKEGPSILRIQQVVRGDSAAYFCASSPRQTGYTGELFFGEGSRLTVL.

The J gene is TRBJ2-7, the V gene TRBV6-6; D uncertain. The CDR3 spans 15 residues. Trimming cost V 6 bases and J 3 bases, with 18 bases left between them. Germline V gives CDR1 MNHNY, CDR2 SVGAGI (reference sequence). CDR3: CASSNVGGADYEQYF. The CDR3 DNA sequence: TGTGCCAGCAGCAACGTTGGCGGCGCTGACTACGAGCAGTACTTC.

Only a few counts were recorded for this clone. The V and J genes are TRBV10-3 and TRBJ1-2; the D gene is possibly TRBD1 (5 bases). V was trimmed by 3 bases and J by 3 bases, leaving 17 bases between them. The CDR3 is 16 residues long. CDR1 is ENHRY and CDR2 is SYGVKD in the germline V gene. The CDR3 nucleotides are TGTGCCATCAGTGATTATTATGCGGGGGGGGACTATGGCTACACCTTC. Translating gives CAISDYYAGGDYGYTF.

V is TRBV27 and J is TRBJ2-7; D perhaps matches TRBD2 (7 bases). Trimming pared 5 bases from V and 3 bases from J, leaving 23 bases between. CDR1 and CDR2 (germline): MNHEY, SMNVEV (reference sequence). The CDR3 runs 17 residues. The CDR3 sequence is CASSPIPSWGGSYEQYF. DNA for the CDR3: TGTGCCAGCAGTCCTATCCCCTCATGGGGGGGCAGCTACGAGCAGTACTTC.